The 18 T cell receptor beta chains below all came from one sample that was sequenced in a study of blood T cell repertoires in COVID-19. Generated by immunoSEQ multiplex PCR, the TCRdb table keeps only in-frame clones and is missing some. The profile covers 150,000 or so clones, with about 80% appearing a single time and approximately 22% taken by the ten largest. Sequenced: peripheral blood. Every receptor here comes from a woman of 80 years or more with acute or convalescent COVID-19.

The rearrangement uses TRBV4-1 and TRBJ1-2; D perhaps matches TRBD1 (6 bases). This CDR3 spans 15 amino acids. Looked up from germline, CDR1 is MGHRA and CDR2 is YSYEKL. The V and J ends lost 1 base and 8 bases respectively, with 17 bases between them. The CDR3 DNA reads as TGCGCCAGCAGCCAAGCCCTCGGACAGAACAAGGGCTACACCTTC. Translating it yields CASSQALGQNKGYTF.

This clone was detected once. V is TRBV6-5 and J is TRBJ2-5; 9 bases map to TRBD1. Unmatched junction bases numbered 7, after V lost 9 bases and J lost 5 bases. Germline CDR1 MNHEY, CDR2 SVGAGI. The CDR3 has 13 amino acids. The CDR3 region is CASEGTGQETQYF. The CDR3 nucleotides are TGTGCCAGTGAAGGGACAGGGCAGGAGACCCAGTACTTC.

The chain joins TRBV6-1 to TRBJ2-5, with 13 bases lining up with TRBD2. Germline assignment: CDR1 MNHNS and CDR2 SASEGT. The CDR3 consists of 16 residues. V gave up 4 bases and J gave up 6 bases; unmatched junction bases: 8. CDR3 bases: TGTGCCAGCAGTGCAACCGGGACTAGCGGGATGCAGACCCAGTACTTC. Its protein is CASSATGTSGMQTQYF.

The chain joins TRBV3-1 (or the pseudogene TRBV3-2) to TRBJ2-7; 11 bases align to TRBD2. Germline CDR1 is LGHDT and CDR2 is YNNKEL (reference sequence). The ends lost 4 bases at V and 6 bases at J; junction bases unmatched: 8. The CDR3 is 15 amino acids. CDR3 residues: CASSLRLAGTIEQYF. CDR3 DNA sequence: TGTGCCAGCAGCCTCAGACTAGCGGGAACTATCGAGCAGTACTTC.

In its sample, this clone was seen a few times. The rearrangement links TRBV4-1 to TRBJ1-1; D is unclear. Germline lookup yields CDR1 MGHRA and CDR2 YSYEKL. Trimming removed 4 bases at V and 4 bases at J, with 13 bases between. The CDR3 has 14 residues. DNA for the CDR3: TGCGCCAGCAGCCTTGTGGGCGGGAGCACTGAAGCTTTCTTT. This sequence encodes CASSLVGGSTEAFF.

CDR3 region: CIISGVEGYTF. CDR3 sequence (DNA): TGCATTATCTCAGGGGTGGAAGGCTACACCTTC. The chain recombines TRBV29-1 with TRBJ1-2, with a weak D call TRBD1 (6 bases). This CDR3 has 11 amino acids. Germline CDR1 SQVTM, CDR2 ANQGSEA.

As for this clone: At one boundary the junction diverges from the germline segment, which might be a read error. CDR3 coding DNA: TGCAGCTTCGTAGGGGGCTCCAACAATGAGCAGTTCTTC. This sequence encodes CSFVGGSNNEQFF. V gene TRBV29-1 combines with J gene TRBJ2-1; TRBD1 matches 7 bases. This CDR3 contains 13 residues. Germline CDR1 is SQVTM and CDR2 is ANQGSEA.

V usage is TRBV5-1 and J usage is TRBJ2-3; TRBD2 agrees at 7 bases. J gave up 4 bases and V 4 bases, and 6 bases lay outside the gene matches. Germline CDR1 is SGHRS and CDR2 is YFSETQ. The CDR3 length is 14 residues. CDR3: CASSMRERSDTQYF. The CDR3 coding sequence is TGCGCCAGCAGCATGCGGGAGAGGTCAGATACGCAGTATTTT. Filled out from reference TRBV5-1 and TRBJ2-3, the complete variable domain reads KAGVTQTPRYLIKTRGQQVTLSCSPISGHRSVSWYQQTPGQGLQFLFEYFSETQRNKGNFPGRFSGRQFSNSRSEMNVSTLELGDSALYLCASSMRERSDTQYFGPGTRLTVL.

J is TRBJ1-2 and V is TRBV5-4; D gene unclear. Germline-derived CDR1 and CDR2 are SGHNT and YYREEE (reference sequence). CDR3 length: 13 residues. V lost 2 bases and J 2 bases, leaving 7 bases between the germline ends. The DNA for the CDR3 is TGTGCCAGCAGCTTACCCAGGAACTATGGCTACACCTTC. As protein: CASSLPRNYGYTF. Full variable domain (rest looked up from reference TRBV5-4 and TRBJ1-2): ETGVTQSPTHLIKTRGQQVTLRCSSQSGHNTVSWYQQALGQGPQFIFQYYREEENGRGNFPPRFSGLQFPNYSSELNVNALELDDSALYLCASSLPRNYGYTFGSGTRLTVV.

CDR3 sequence reads: CASSQYGPLDRGNTGELFF. The DNA of the CDR3 is TGCGCCAGCAGTCAATATGGGCCCTTGGACAGGGGGAACACCGGGGAGCTGTTTTTT. The J gene is TRBJ2-2, the V gene TRBV23-1; TRBD1 aligns across 9 bases. TRBV23-1 is recorded as an ORF, its role being uncertain. V shed 1 base, J shed 1 base, and the junction held 10 bases outside the gene matches. CDR3 size: 19 residues.

This CDR3 reads CASSFYAGSGNEQFF. DNA for the CDR3: TGTGCCAGCAGCTTCTACGCGGGATCGGGCAATGAGCAGTTCTTC. The chain joins TRBV11-2 to TRBJ2-1; the D gene is possibly TRBD2 (6 bases). Looked up from germline, CDR1 is SGHAT and CDR2 is FQNNGV. The V end was cut by 3 bases, the J end by 6 bases, with 15 bases between. CDR3 size: 15 residues.

The rearrangement uses TRBV5-4 and TRBJ2-7, with 9 bases fitting TRBD1. The CDR3 has 15 residues. The germline V gene encodes CDR1 SGHNT and CDR2 YYREEE (reference sequence). V shed 1 base, J shed 4 bases, and the junction held 6 bases outside the gene matches. The CDR3 bases are TGTGCCAGCAGCTTGACGGGACAGGGCCGGTACGAGCAGTACTTC. It translates to CASSLTGQGRYEQYF.

This rearrangement joins TRBV9 to TRBJ2-3; D is unclear. CDR1 and CDR2 from the germline V gene are SGDLS and YYNGEE. The CDR3 covers 12 residues. Trimming took 4 bases from V and 6 from J, leaving 9 bases between them. The CDR3 sequence: CASSPDRDTQYF. The CDR3 DNA reads as TGTGCCAGCAGCCCCGATCGGGATACGCAGTATTTT.

The V call is TRBV5-8, the J call TRBJ2-1; the match to TRBD1 covers 8 bases. The V gene end was trimmed by 2 bases and the J gene end by 3 bases; junction bases not matched to a gene: 4. Germline-derived CDR1 and CDR2 are SGHTS and YDEGEE. CDR3 length: 15 amino acids. CDR3 nucleotides: TGTGCCAGCAGCTTCTGGACAGGGATCTACAATGAGCAGTTCTTC. Its translation is CASSFWTGIYNEQFF.

The chain recombines TRBV27 with TRBJ2-7; D perhaps matches TRBD1 (6 bases). CDR3 length: 13 residues. The germline V gene has CDR1 MNHEY and CDR2 SMNVEV (reference sequence). Trimming removed 6 bases at V and 0 bases at J, with 9 bases between. CDR3 DNA sequence: TGTGCCAGCAGCCGGACAGTCTCCTACGAGCAGTACTTC. It is translated as CASSRTVSYEQYF.

This sequence joins TRBV9 and TRBJ2-3, with 13 bases fitting TRBD2. Germline V gene data show CDR1 as SGDLS and CDR2 as YYNGEE. The CDR3 spans 16 residues. Trimming removed 4 bases from V and 2 bases from J; junction bases left unmatched: 4. Here the CDR3 DNA reads TGTGCCAGCAGCTCCGGACTAGCGGGGGACACAGATACGCAGTATTTT. This translates into CASSSGLAGDTDTQYF.

The chain couples TRBV5-5 to TRBJ2-5; D remains unclear. Between the trimmed V and J ends, which lost 5 bases and 5 bases, there was a span of 13 bases. Germline CDR1 SGHKS, CDR2 YYEKEE (reference sequence). The CDR3 spans 13 residues. CDR3 region: CASRTWQNETQYF. The CDR3 bases are TGTGCCAGCAGAACCTGGCAGAACGAGACCCAGTACTTC.

The chain has TRBV5-4 and TRBJ2-7; D unclear. CDR1 SGHNT and CDR2 YYREEE come from the germline V gene (reference sequence). The CDR3 contains 14 residues. V lost 3 bases and J 1 base, leaving 11 bases between the germline ends. The CDR3 DNA follows: TGTGCCAGCAGCTCCCCTGGCAGATCCTACGAGCAGTACTTC. Translation: CASSSPGRSYEQYF.